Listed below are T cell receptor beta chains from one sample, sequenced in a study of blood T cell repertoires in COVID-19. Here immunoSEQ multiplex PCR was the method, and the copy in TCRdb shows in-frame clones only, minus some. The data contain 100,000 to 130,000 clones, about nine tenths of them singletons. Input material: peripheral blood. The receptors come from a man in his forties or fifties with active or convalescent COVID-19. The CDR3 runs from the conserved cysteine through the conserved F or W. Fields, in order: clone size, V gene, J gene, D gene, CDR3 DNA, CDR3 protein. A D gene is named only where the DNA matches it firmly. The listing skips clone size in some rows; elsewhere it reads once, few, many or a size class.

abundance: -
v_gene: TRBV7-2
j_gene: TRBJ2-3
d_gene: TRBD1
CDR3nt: TGTGCCAGCAGCTGGGACAGGGGGGGCACAGATACGCAGTATTTT
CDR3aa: CASSWDRGGTDTQYF

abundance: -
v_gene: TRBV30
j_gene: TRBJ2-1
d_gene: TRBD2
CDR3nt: TGTGCCTGGAGTGGGACGGGAGGGCCTCGGGATGAGCAGTTCTTC
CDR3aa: CAWSGTGGPRDEQFF

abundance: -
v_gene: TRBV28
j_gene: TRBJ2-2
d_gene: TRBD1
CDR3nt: TGTGCCAGCAGTCGGGGGACAGGGGACACCGGGGAGCTGTTTTTT
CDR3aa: CASSRGTGDTGELFF

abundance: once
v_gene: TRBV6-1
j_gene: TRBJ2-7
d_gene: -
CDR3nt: TGTGCCAGCAGTGAAGCGGGTGGGAGAGAGTACGAGCAGTACTTC
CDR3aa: CASSEAGGREYEQYF

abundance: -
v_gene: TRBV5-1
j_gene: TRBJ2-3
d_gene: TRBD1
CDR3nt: TGCGCCAGCAGCTTCGACAGGGGGCTTACAGATACGCAGTATTTT
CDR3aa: CASSFDRGLTDTQYF

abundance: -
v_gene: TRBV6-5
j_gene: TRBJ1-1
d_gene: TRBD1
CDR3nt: TGTGCCAGCAGAGACCGGGACAGGGAGTCTGAAGCTTTCTTT
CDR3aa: CASRDRDRESEAFF

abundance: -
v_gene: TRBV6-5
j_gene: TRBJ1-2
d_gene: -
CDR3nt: TGTGCCAGCAGTTCTTCAGGGATATACACCTTC
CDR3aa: CASSSSGIYTF

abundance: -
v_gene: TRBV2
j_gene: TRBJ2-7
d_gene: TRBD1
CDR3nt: TGTGCCAGCAGGGAGGGACAGGGAGTCAACGAGCAGTACTTC
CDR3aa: CASREGQGVNEQYF

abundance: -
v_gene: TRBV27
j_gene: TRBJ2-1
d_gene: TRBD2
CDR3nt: TGTGCCAGCAGTTCAACCTACGGGGGGTACAATGAGCAGTTCTTC
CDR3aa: CASSSTYGGYNEQFF

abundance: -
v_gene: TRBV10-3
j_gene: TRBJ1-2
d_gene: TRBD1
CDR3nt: TGTGCCATCAGTGAGGGGAACACAGGGGGCGATGGCTACACCTTC
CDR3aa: CAISEGNTGGDGYTF

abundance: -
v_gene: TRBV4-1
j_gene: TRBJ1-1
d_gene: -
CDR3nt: TGCGCCAGCAGCCAAGAGTCTCGGGTAAACACTGAAGCTTTCTTT
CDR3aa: CASSQESRVNTEAFF

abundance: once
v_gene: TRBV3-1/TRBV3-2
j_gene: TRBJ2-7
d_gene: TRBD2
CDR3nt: TGTGCCAGCAGCCAGGGTCTAGCGGGTACCTACGAGCAGTACTTC
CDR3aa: CASSQGLAGTYEQYF

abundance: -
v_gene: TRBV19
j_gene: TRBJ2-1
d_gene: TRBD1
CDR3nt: TGTGCCAGTAGTATAGGCCAGGGGGCAGATGAGCAGTTCTTC
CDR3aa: CASSIGQGADEQFF

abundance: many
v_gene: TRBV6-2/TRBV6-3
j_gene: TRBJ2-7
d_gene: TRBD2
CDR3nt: TGTGCCAGCAGTTACGCTCCTAGCGGGAGGCACGAGCAGTACTTC
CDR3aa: CASSYAPSGRHEQYF

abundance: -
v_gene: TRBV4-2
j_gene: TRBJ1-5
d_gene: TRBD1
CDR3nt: TGTGCCAGCAGCCAAGTGGGACAGGACAATCAGCCCCAGCATTTT
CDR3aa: CASSQVGQDNQPQHF

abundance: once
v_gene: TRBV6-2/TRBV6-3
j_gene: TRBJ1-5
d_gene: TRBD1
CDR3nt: TGTGCCAGCAGTTGGACAGGGAGGCAGCCCCAGCATTTT
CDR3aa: CASSWTGRQPQHF

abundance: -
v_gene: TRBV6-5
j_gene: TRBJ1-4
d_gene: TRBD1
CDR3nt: TGTGCCAGCAGGACACAGGGGGCGCCGGGTGAAAAACTGTTTTTT
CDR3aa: CASRTQGAPGEKLFF

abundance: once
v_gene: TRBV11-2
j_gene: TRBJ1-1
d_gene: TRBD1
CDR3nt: TGTGCCAGCAGCTTAAGGGGACAGGGACGGGGCACTGAAGCTTTCTTT
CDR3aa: CASSLRGQGRGTEAFF

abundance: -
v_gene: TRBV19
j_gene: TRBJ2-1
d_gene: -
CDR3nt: TGTGCCAGTAGTATTCTAGGCGACGGAAATGAGCAGTTCTTC
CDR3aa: CASSILGDGNEQFF

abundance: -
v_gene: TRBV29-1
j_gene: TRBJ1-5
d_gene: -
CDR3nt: TGCAGCGTTTCTGAAAGCACCCTAAGCAATCAGCCCCAGCATTTT
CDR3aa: CSVSESTLSNQPQHF

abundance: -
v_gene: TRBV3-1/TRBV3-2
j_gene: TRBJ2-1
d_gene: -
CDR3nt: TGTGCCAGCAGCCAAGTTAGTGAGCAGTTCTTC
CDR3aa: CASSQVSEQFF

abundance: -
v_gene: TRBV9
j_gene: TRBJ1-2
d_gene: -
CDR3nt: TGTGCCAGCAGCGTAGGCGGGGAACACTATGGCTACACCTTC
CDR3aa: CASSVGGEHYGYTF

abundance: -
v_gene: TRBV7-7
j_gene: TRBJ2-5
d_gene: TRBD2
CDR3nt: TGTGCTAGCAGCCCGGGACTAGCGGGATGGGGGGAGACCCAGTACTTC
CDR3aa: CASSPGLAGWGETQYF

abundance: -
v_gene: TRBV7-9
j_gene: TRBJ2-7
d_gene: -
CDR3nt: TGTGCCAGCAGCCGATCAGGGCGAACCTACGAGCAGTACTTC
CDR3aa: CASSRSGRTYEQYF

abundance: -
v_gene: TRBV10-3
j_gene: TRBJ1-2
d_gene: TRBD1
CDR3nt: TGTGCCATACCGGGACAGGATAACTATGGCTACACCTTC
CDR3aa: CAIPGQDNYGYTF

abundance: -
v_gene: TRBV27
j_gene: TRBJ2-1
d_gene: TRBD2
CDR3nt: TGTGCCAGCAGTCAAGCGGGACCCTACAATGAGCAGTTCTTC
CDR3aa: CASSQAGPYNEQFF

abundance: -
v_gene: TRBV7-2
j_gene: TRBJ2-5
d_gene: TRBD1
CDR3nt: TGTGCCAGCAGCTTAGCGCGTATCGGGACAGGGGTCCAAGAGACCCAGTACTTC
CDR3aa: CASSLARIGTGVQETQYF

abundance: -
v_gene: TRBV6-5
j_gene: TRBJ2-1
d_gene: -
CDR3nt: TGTGCCAGCAGCAGGGACACTTACAATGAGCAGTTCTTC
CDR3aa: CASSRDTYNEQFF

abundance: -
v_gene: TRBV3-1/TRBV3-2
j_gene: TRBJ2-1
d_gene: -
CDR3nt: TGTGCCAGCAGCACAGGGATTAAGCAGTTCTTC
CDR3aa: CASSTGIKQFF

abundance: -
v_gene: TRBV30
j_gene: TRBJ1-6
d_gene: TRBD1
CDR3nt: TGTGCCGGATCTACAGGGGGCGCGGAGAATTCACCCCTCCACTTT
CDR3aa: CAGSTGGAENSPLHF

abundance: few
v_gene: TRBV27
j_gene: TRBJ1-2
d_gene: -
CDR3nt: TGTGCCAGCAGTGAGGCCAACCCAGCCTATAACTATGGCTACACCTTC
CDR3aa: CASSEANPAYNYGYTF

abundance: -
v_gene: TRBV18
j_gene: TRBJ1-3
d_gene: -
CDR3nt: TGTGCCAGCTCACCAAATACGATAGTCTCTGGAAACACCATATATTTT
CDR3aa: CASSPNTIVSGNTIYF

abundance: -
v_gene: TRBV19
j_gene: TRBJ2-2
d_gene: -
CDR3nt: TGTGCCAGTAGTATGGCAGAGCGGCTCGGGGAGCTGTTTTTT
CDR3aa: CASSMAERLGELFF

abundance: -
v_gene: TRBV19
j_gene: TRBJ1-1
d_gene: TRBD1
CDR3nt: TGTGCCAGTAGTGGACAGGGGTACACTGAAGCTTTCTTT
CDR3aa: CASSGQGYTEAFF

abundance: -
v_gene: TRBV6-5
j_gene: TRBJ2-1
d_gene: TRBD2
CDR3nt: TGTGCCAGCTCGGCGGGACTAGCGGGAGCTGAGCAGTTCTTC
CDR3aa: CASSAGLAGAEQFF

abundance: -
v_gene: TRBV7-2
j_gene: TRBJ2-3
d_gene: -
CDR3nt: TGTGCCAGCATGGACTATATCACAGATACGCAGTATTTT
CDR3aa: CASMDYITDTQYF

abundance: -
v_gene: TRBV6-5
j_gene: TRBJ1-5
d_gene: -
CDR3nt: TGTGCCAGCAGCCAGGGTGCAGGTCAGCCCCAGCATTTT
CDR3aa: CASSQGAGQPQHF

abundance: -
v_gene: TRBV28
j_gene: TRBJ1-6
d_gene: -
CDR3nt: TGTGCCAGCAGCCGGGACACCAATTCACCCCTCCACTTT
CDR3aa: CASSRDTNSPLHF

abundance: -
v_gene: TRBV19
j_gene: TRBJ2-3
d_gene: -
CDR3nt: TGTGCCAGTAGTATAGGTCAAAGCACAGATACGCAGTATTTT
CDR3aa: CASSIGQSTDTQYF

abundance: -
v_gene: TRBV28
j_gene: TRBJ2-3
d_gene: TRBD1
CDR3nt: TGTGCCAGCAGTACCTACCAGCAGGGGGCTAGGGATACGCAGTATTTT
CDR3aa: CASSTYQQGARDTQYF

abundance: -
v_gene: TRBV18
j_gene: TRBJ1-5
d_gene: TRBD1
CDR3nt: TGTGCCAGCTCACCACCTGGGACAGATAATCAGCCCCAGCATTTT
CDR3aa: CASSPPGTDNQPQHF

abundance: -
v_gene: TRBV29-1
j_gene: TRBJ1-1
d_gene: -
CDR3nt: TGCAGCGTTCGGCTGGGGGGAAACACTGAAGCTTTCTTT
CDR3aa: CSVRLGGNTEAFF